The 18 T cell receptor beta chains listed next were all sequenced from one sample in a study of shared clonotypes between healthy human individuals. This table comes from immunoSEQ multiplex PCR, and its TCRdb copy is limited to in-frame clones, with some not included. The table records hundreds of thousands of clones, 95% of them present only once. Naivety among CD8 cells was defined by CD45RO negativity and positive CCR7 selection, thereby excluding terminally differentiated effector memory CD45RA+ cells. The sequencing input was naive CD8+ T cells sorted from blood. The receptors were sampled from a woman aged 30 to 39 in good health.

The J gene is TRBJ2-1, the V gene TRBV14; 8 bases match TRBD2. CDR1 SGHDN and CDR2 FVKESK come from the germline V gene. The CDR3 totals 15 residues. Trimming took 0 bases from V and 9 from J; bases not matched to a gene: 7. Written as DNA, the CDR3 is TGTGCCAGCAGCCAAGACGGAAGCGGGAGATTTGAGCAGTTCTTC. The encoded protein is CASSQDGSGRFEQFF.

The chain employs TRBV7-9 and TRBJ2-3; 8 bases align to TRBD2. V trimming: 8 bases; J trimming: 4 bases; junction bases outside the gene matches: 5. The CDR3 loop spans 13 amino acids. The germline V gene encodes CDR1 SEHNR and CDR2 FQNEAQ (reference sequence). CDR3 in amino acids: CASSSGSPDTQYF. The DNA of the CDR3 is TGTGCCAGCTCAAGCGGGAGTCCAGATACGCAGTATTTT.

In DNA form, the CDR3 reads TGTGCCAGCAACTTCGTGGGAGGGCAGGTAAATGAGCAGTTCTTC. It translates to CASNFVGGQVNEQFF. The chain recombines TRBV27 with TRBJ2-1; 7 nucleotides align to TRBD2. The CDR3 contains 15 residues. The V and J ends lost 7 bases and 7 bases, in that order; junction bases with no gene match: 13. Germline CDR1 and CDR2: MNHEY and SMNVEV (reference sequence).

V is TRBV28 and J is TRBJ1-5; D gene unclear. Between the trimmed V and J ends, which lost 2 bases and 0 bases, there was a span of 8 bases. The CDR3 is 15 residues long. Germline loops: CDR1 MDHEN, CDR2 SYDVKM. CDR3 nucleotides: TGTGCCAGCAGTTTACATGGGGATAGCAATCAGCCCCAGCATTTT. The encoded protein is CASSLHGDSNQPQHF.

Concerning this clone itself: This same CDR3 is encoded by further DNA sequences in the sample. The V call is TRBV18, the J call TRBJ2-3; 11 bases are shared with TRBD2. CDR1 and CDR2 (germline): KGHSH, LQKENI. The V segment lost 0 bases and the J segment 2 bases; nucleotides outside the gene matches: 1. This CDR3 region has 16 residues. The CDR3: CASSPPLAGVTDTQYF. Written as DNA, the CDR3 is TGTGCCAGCTCACCACCACTAGCGGGAGTCACAGATACGCAGTATTTT.

V usage is TRBV7-9 and J usage is TRBJ2-7, with a possible D match to TRBD2 (6 bases). CDR3 length: 14 amino acids. CDR1 is SEHNR and CDR2 is FQNEAQ in the germline V gene (reference sequence). Trimming removed 3 bases at V and 2 bases at J, with 11 bases between. CDR3 DNA: TGTGCCAGCAGCTTTCGTCTAGCGCCCTACGAGCAGTACTTC. Translated: CASSFRLAPYEQYF.

In DNA form, the CDR3 reads TGCGCCAGCAGCCAAGAGGCCTACCTAAACACCGGGGAGCTGTTTTTT. Translation gives CASSQEAYLNTGELFF. The chain couples TRBV4-1 to TRBJ2-2; D not resolved. The germline V and J ends were trimmed by 0 bases and 2 bases, with 10 bases remaining between them. The CDR3 consists of 16 residues. Germline V gives CDR1 MGHRA, CDR2 YSYEKL.

V and J are TRBV1 and TRBJ2-1; the table gives TRBD2 as D, unverified against the DNA. TRBV1 is termed a pseudogene. The CDR3 consists of 19 residues. CDR3 residues: CTSSQELAGASISYNEQFF. CDR3 nucleotides: TGCACCAGCAGCCAAGAATTAGCGGGAGCTTCCATTTCCTACAATGAGCAGTTCTTC.

The table lists this clone with a count of one. The V call is TRBV4-1, the J call TRBJ2-5; 11 bases match TRBD2. The J call may be mistaken, given a closer DNA end match to TRBJ2-7. The germline V gene has CDR1 MGHRA and CDR2 YSYEKL. CDR3 length: 15 residues. The CDR3 sequence is CASSQSSGRYHEQYF. The DNA of the CDR3 is TGCGCCAGCAGCCAGTCTAGCGGGAGGTACCACGAGCAGTACTTC.

The chain uses TRBV28 and TRBJ2-3; 13 bases agree with TRBD2. Germline CDR1 MDHEN, CDR2 SYDVKM. The ends lost 10 bases at V and 4 bases at J; junction bases unmatched: 11. The CDR3 totals 16 residues. The CDR3 loop is CATALTSGRAADTQYF. The DNA for the CDR3 is TGTGCCACCGCCTTAACTAGCGGGAGGGCCGCAGATACGCAGTATTTT.

The chain combines TRBV11-2 with TRBJ1-3; D unresolved. Germline-derived CDR1 and CDR2 are SGHAT and FQNNGV. V was pared by 0 bases and J by 0 bases, with 9 bases between. The CDR3 is made up of 16 amino acids. The CDR3 bases are TGTGCCAGCAGCTTAGATTTTCGCAGCTCTGGAAACACCATATATTTT. It codes for CASSLDFRSSGNTIYF.

The chain's CDR3 is CASSLVSYEQYF. The DNA of the CDR3 is TGTGCCAGCAGCTTAGTTTCCTACGAGCAGTACTTC. This chain joins TRBV13 and TRBJ2-7; unclear D gene. The germline V gene encodes CDR1 PRHDT and CDR2 FYEKMQ (reference sequence). Trimming took 1 base from V and 1 from J, leaving 2 bases between them. The CDR3 is 12 amino acids.

This chain links TRBV27 with TRBJ1-1, with D perhaps TRBD1 (6 bases). The CDR3 sequence is 11 residues long. Germline CDR1 reads MNHEY; CDR2 reads SMNVEV (reference sequence). V was pared by 2 bases and J by 11 bases, with 9 bases between. The CDR3 DNA reads TGTGCCAGCAGTTTACCTAGGGGGGCTTTCTTT. This codes for CASSLPRGAFF.

This clone was seen a single time. This chain uses TRBV20-1 with TRBJ2-2; D is ambiguous. Germline values: CDR1 DFQATT, CDR2 SNEGSKA (reference sequence). Trimming removed 3 bases at V and 1 base at J, with 0 bases between. The CDR3 extends over 11 amino acids. CDR3 residues: CSARNTGELFF. CDR3 sequence (DNA): TGCAGTGCTAGGAACACCGGGGAGCTGTTTTTT.

This rearrangement joins TRBV5-1 to TRBJ2-2; TRBD1 is a possible D gene (6 bases). CDR1 is SGHRS, CDR2 YFSETQ, per germline. This CDR3 comprises 15 residues. The ends were cut back, 3 bases at V and 3 bases at J, with 12 bases in the middle. Here the CDR3 reads CASSYPGVDTGELFF. The CDR3 region has the DNA TGCGCCAGCAGCTACCCAGGGGTTGACACCGGGGAGCTGTTTTTT.

J is TRBJ2-7 and V is TRBV7-9; D is unresolved. CDR3 length: 13 amino acids. Trimming removed 1 base from V and 2 bases from J, with 6 bases in between. Germline CDR1 SEHNR, CDR2 FQNEAQ (reference sequence). CDR3 protein: CASSLDPPYEQYF. CDR3 DNA: TGTGCCAGCAGCTTAGATCCACCCTACGAGCAGTACTTC.

This clone was found once. The CDR3 sequence is CASSLVVGSDNEQFF. The CDR3 DNA follows: TGTGCCAGCAGCTTAGTGGTTGGGAGTGACAATGAGCAGTTCTTC. This chain uses TRBV7-9 with TRBJ2-1; perhaps TRBD2 as D (5 bases). The V end lost 1 base, the J end lost 5 bases, and 12 bases lay between the germline ends. Per the germline V gene, CDR1 is SEHNR and CDR2 is FQNEAQ (reference sequence). The CDR3 covers 15 residues.

The rearrangement uses TRBV28 and TRBJ1-5; the D gene is possibly TRBD1 (6 bases). This CDR3 spans 16 amino acids. Germline loops: CDR1 MDHEN, CDR2 SYDVKM. V was cut by 2 bases and J by 4 bases, with 15 bases left in between. CDR3 DNA: TGTGCCAGCAGTTTAACCCTACAGGGAACGAATCAGCCCCAGCATTTT. This translates into CASSLTLQGTNQPQHF.